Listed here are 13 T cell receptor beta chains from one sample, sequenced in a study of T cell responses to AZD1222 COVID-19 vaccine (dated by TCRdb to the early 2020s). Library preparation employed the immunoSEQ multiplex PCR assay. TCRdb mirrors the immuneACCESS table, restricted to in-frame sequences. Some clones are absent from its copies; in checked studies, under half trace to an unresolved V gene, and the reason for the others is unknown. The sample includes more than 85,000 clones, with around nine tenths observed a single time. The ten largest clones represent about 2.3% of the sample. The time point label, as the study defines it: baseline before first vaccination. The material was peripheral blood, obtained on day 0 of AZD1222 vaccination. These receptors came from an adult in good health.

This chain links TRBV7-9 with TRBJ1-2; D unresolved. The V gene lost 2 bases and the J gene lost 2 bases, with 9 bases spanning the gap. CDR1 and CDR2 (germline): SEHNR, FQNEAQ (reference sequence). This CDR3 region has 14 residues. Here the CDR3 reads CASSLFPENYGYTF. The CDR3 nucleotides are TGTGCCAGCAGCTTATTCCCGGAGAACTATGGCTACACCTTC.

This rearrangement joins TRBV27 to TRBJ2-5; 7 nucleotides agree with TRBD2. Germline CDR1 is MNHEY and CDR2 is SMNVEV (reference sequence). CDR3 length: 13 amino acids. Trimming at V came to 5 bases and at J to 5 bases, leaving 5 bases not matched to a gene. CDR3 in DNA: TGTGCCAGCAGTCCGGGGGGTAGGGAGACCCAGTACTTC. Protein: CASSPGGRETQYF.

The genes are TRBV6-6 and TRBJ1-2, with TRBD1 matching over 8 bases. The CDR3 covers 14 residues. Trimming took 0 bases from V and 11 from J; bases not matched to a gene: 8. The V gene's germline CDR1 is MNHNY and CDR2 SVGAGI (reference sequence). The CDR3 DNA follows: TGTGCCAGCAGTTACTCGGGGCAGGGGGCGACGTACACCTTC. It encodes CASSYSGQGATYTF.

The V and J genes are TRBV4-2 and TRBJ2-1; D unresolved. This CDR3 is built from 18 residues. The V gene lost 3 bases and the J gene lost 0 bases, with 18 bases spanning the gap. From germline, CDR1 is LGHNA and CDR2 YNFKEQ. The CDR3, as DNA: TGTGCCAGCAGCCAGGGTTGGTCGGGTGGAAGCTCCTACAATGAGCAGTTCTTC. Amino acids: CASSQGWSGGSSYNEQFF.

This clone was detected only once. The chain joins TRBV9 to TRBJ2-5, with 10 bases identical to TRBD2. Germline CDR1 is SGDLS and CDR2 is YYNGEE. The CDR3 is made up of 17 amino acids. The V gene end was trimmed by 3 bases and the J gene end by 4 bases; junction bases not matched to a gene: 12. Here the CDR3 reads CASSGGELAGLGETQYF. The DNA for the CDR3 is TGTGCCAGCAGCGGAGGGGAACTAGCGGGGTTAGGAGAGACCCAGTACTTC.

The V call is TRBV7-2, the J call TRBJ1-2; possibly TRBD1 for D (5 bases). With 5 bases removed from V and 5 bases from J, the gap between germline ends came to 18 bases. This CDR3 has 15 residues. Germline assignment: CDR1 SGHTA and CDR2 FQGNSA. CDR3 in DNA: TGTGCCAGCAGCCCTGGGGCCCTTGGTCGGTATGGCTACACCTTC. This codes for CASSPGALGRYGYTF.

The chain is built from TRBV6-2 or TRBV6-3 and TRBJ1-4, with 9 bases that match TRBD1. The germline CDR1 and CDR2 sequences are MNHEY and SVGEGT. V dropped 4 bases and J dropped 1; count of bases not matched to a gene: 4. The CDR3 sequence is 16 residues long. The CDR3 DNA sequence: TGTGCCAGCAGTTCCGGACAGGGGATAACTAATGAAAAACTGTTTTTT. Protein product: CASSSGQGITNEKLFF.

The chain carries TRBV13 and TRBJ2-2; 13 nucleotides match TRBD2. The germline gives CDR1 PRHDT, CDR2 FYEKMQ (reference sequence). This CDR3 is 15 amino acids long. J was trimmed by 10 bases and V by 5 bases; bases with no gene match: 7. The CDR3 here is CASSDGTSGAQELFF. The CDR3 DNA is TGTGCCAGCAGCGACGGGACTAGCGGGGCTCAGGAGCTGTTTTTT.

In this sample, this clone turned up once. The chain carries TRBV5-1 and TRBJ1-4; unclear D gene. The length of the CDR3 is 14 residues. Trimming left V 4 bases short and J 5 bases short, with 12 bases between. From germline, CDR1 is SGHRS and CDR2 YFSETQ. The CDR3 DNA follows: TGCGCCAGCAGCCCGGTGGGCTTAAATGAAAAACTGTTTTTT. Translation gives CASSPVGLNEKLFF.

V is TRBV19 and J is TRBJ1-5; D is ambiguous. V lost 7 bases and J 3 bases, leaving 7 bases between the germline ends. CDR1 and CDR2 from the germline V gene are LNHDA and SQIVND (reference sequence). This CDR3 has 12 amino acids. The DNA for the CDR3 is TGTGCCAGTAACCAGCTCAATCAGCCCCAGCATTTT. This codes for CASNQLNQPQHF.

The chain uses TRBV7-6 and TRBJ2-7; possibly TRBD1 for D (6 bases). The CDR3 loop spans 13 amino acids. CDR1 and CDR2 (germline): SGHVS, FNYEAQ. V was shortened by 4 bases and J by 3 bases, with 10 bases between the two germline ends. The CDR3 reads CASSSGQNYEQYF. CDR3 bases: TGTGCCAGCAGCTCCGGACAGAACTACGAGCAGTACTTC.

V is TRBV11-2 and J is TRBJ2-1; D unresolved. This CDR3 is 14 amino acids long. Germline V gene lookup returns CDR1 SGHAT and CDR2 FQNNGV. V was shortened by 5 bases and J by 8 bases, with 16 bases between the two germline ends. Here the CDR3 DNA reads TGTGCCAGCAGCCCCCGCCTATACAGCCATGAGCAGTTCTTC. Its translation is CASSPRLYSHEQFF.

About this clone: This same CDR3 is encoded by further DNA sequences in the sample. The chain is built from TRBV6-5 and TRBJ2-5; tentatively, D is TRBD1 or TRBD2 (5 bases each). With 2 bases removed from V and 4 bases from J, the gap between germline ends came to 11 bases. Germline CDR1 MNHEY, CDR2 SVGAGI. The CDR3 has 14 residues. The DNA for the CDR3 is TGTGCCAGCAGTTACCAGGGTGGGGGAGAGACCCAGTACTTC. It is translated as CASSYQGGGETQYF.